This T cell receptor (beta chain) was profiled in a study of post-analysis software for immune sequencing data. Study-level results: The five TRBV segments detected at higher frequency in patients than in controls included TRBV5-6, TRBV5-1 and TRBV20-1. Among multiple sclerosis patients, normalized Chao1 diversity was significantly below that of controls. Samples sharing a preparation batch grouped tightly together when assessed by F measure.

Unique molecular identifiers were present in the TCR beta cDNA libraries. It was from roughly 1.1 to 9.2 million T cells that around 500,000 cDNA molecules came. From the PCR reads, TCRdb called clonotypes with MiXCR, one entry per CDR3 protein. The sample lists hundreds of thousands of distinct CDR3 sequences, roughly three fifths occurring once. Per germline, CDR1 SGHKS and CDR2 YYEKEE (reference sequence). The CDR3 totals 12 residues. Trimming removed 0 bases at V and 3 bases at J, with 3 bases between. A few counts support this clonotype. Its target is not known. The gene calls are TRBV5-5 and TRBJ1-1; D gene unclear. This clonotype was sampled from a girl aged 2-15 years with multiple sclerosis. Sequenced: blood. The CDR3 loop is CASSLAYTEAFF. DNA of the CDR3: TGTGCCAGCAGCTTGGCCTACACTGAAGCTTTCTTT.